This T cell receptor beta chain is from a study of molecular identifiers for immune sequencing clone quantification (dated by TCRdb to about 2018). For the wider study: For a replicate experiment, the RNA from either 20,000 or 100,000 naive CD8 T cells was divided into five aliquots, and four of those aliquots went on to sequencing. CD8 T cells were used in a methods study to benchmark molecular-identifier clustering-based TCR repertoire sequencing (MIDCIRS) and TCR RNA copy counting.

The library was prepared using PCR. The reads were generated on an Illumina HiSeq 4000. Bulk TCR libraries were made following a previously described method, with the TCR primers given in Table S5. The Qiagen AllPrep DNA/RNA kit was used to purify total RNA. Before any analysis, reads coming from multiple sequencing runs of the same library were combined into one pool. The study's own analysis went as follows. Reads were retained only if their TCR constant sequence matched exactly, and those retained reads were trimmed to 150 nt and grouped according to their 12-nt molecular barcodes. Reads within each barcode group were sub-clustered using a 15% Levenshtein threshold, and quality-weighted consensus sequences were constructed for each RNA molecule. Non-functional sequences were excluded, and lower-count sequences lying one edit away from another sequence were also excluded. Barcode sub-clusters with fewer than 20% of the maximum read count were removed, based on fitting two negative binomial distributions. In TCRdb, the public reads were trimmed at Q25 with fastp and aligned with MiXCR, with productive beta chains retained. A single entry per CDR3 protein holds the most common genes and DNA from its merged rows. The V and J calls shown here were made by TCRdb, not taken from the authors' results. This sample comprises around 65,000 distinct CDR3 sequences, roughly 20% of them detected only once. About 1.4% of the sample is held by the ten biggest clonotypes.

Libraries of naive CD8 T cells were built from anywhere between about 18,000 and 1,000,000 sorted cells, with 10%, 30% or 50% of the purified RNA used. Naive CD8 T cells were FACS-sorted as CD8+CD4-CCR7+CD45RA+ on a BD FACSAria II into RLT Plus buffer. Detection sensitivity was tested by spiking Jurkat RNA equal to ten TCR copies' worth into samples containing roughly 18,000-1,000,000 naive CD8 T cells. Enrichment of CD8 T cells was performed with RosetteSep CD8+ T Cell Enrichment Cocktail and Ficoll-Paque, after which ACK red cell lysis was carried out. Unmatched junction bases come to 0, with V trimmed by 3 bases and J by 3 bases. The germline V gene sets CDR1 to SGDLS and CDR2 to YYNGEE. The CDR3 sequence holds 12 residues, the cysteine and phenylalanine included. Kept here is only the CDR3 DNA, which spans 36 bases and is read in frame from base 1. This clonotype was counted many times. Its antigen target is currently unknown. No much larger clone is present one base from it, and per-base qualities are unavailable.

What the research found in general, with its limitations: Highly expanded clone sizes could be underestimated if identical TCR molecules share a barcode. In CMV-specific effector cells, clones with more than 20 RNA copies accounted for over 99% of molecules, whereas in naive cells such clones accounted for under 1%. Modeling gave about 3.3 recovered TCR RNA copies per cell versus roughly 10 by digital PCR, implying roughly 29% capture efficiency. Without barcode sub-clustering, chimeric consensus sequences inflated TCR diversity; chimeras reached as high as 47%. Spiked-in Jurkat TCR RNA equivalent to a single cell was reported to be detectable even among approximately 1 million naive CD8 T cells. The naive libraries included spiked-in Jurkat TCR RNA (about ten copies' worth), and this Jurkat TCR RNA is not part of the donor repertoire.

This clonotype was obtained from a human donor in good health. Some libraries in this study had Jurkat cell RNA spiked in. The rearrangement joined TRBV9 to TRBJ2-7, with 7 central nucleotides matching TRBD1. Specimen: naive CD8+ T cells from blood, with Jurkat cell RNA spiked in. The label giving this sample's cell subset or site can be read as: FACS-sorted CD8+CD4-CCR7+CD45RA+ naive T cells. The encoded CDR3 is CASSGDSYEQYF. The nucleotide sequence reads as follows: TGTGCCAGCAGCGGGGACAGCTACGAGCAGTACTTC.